This T cell receptor beta chain was retrieved from a study of beta chain features in type 1 diabetes. General study results and limits: There were fewer insertions and more deletions at the VDJ junctions of type 1 diabetes patients. Any role of HLA type in TCRB rearrangement remained unresolved here. Shorter TCRB CDR3s, moderately but significantly so, marked every one of the four CD4+ subsets in Type 1 diabetes patients.

In regard to this clone: Antigen: not known.

The authors reverse transcribed all of the isolated RNA, so sequencing captured expressed TCRB transcripts. The protocol was immunoSEQ multiplex PCR, while the TCRdb copy is restricted to in-frame clones and leaves out a portion. The repertoire holds about 190,000 clones, with approximately 7.9% as singletons. Donors contributed one heparinised blood draw apiece, averaging roughly 100 mL. Sorting that relied on CD45RO/CCR7/CD25/CD127/CD95/CD27 yielded CD4+ naive, central memory, regulatory and stem cell-like memory cells. Trimming removed 0 bases from V and 8 bases from J, with 9 bases in between. In germline, CDR1 is SGHRS, CDR2 YFSETQ. CDR3 size: 13 residues.

This TCR derives from a man aged 18 to 30 with type 1 diabetes. The sample taken for sequencing was central memory CD4+ T cells from blood. This chain links TRBV5-1 with TRBJ1-5; perhaps TRBD1 as D (6 bases). This chain's CDR3 is CASSLDTGKPQHF. The CDR3 bases are TGCGCCAGCAGCTTGGACACAGGGAAGCCCCAGCATTTT.